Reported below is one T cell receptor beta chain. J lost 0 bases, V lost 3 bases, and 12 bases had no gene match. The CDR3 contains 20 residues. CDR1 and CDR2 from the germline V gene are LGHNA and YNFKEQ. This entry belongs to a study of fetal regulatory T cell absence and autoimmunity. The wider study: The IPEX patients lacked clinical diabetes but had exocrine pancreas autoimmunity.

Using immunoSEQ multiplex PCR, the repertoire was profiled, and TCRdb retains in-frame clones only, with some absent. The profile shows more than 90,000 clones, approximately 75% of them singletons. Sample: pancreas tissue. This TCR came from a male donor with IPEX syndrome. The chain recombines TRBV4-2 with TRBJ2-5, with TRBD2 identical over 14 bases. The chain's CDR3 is CASSQGLTSGRVRYQETQYF. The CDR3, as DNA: TGTGCCAGCAGCCAGGGATTGACTAGCGGGAGGGTGCGGTACCAAGAGACCCAGTACTTC.